This TCR beta chain was profiled in a study of cytomegalovirus exposure and HLA in healthy donors. Overall study context: One earlier analysis, a look at 150 million to 200 million T cells, found some 120 million unique TCR beta sequences.

PCR used 60 Vbeta primers and 13 Jbeta primers. In the authors' workflow: Roughly 11 million shared chains were among 80 million or so unique TCR beta chains counted in a later analysis. Data came from immunoSEQ multiplex PCR; TCRdb stores just in-frame clones and leaves some out. Clone size and V and J calls were adopted from that table, with D and trimming inferred from the DNA. The sample consists of around 140,000 clones, roughly 71% of them appearing once. Germline CDR1 GTSNPN, CDR2 SVGIG (reference sequence). The CDR3 sequence is 15 residues long. V was clipped by 0 bases and J by 4 bases, with 12 bases between them. Findings and caveats of the study: Indistinguishable V segments such as TRBV6-2 and TRBV6-3 were excluded.

A word on this clone: The antigen is not known.

This chain uses TRBV30 with TRBJ1-4; the D is unclear. The TCR was taken from a middle-aged woman in good health and CMV-seronegative. The sample comprised PBMCs. The CDR3 here is CAWSVRWSDNEKLFF. The CDR3 DNA reads TGTGCCTGGAGTGTAAGGTGGAGCGATAATGAAAAACTGTTTTTT.